Below, 29 T cell receptor beta chains from the same sample are listed, as sequenced in a study of response to subunit inactivated influenza vaccine. In TCRdb, the RT-PCR reads were re-called with MiXCR into one record per CDR3 protein. The sample includes fewer than 550,000 distinct CDR3 sequences, roughly 25% of them seen just once. Here the sequenced sample was CD4+ T cells sorted from PBMCs, taken roughly 5 days after vaccination. These receptors all come from a man aged 50-59 years who received an inactivated influenza vaccine.

J is TRBJ2-3 and V is TRBV20-1, with 9 bases lining up with TRBD2. The CDR3 is 17 residues long. V gave up 0 bases and J gave up 7 bases; unmatched junction bases: 14. Germline V gene data show CDR1 as DFQATT and CDR2 as SNEGSKA (reference sequence). The CDR3 loop is CSARDVVAGGLLNTQYF. DNA of the CDR3: TGCAGTGCTAGAGATGTAGTGGCGGGAGGGCTTTTGAATACGCAGTATTTT.

This sequence joins TRBV7-2 and TRBJ2-7, with 11 positions matching TRBD1. Per the germline V gene, CDR1 is SGHTA and CDR2 is FQGNSA. Unmatched junction bases numbered 2, after V lost 1 base and J lost 3 bases. This CDR3 comprises 15 residues. CDR3 nucleotides: TGTGCCAGCAGCTTAGACGGGACAGGGGGCTACGAGCAGTACTTC. Residues: CASSLDGTGGYEQYF.

This chain connects TRBV7-9 to TRBJ1-1; the D is unclear. Germline CDR1 SEHNR, CDR2 FQNEAQ (reference sequence). The length of the CDR3 is 15 residues. V was pared by 1 base and J by 4 bases, with 13 bases between. The CDR3 is CASSLVGTLRTEAFF. The CDR3 DNA sequence: TGTGCCAGCAGCTTAGTCGGAACTCTGCGCACTGAAGCTTTCTTT.

In nucleotides, the CDR3 is TGCAGTGCTAGAGATCGGGGAGGCCGAGCTTTCTTT. Translating it yields CSARDRGGRAFF. This rearrangement joins TRBV20-1 to TRBJ1-1; D remains ambiguous. This CDR3 contains 12 residues. The germline V gene has CDR1 DFQATT and CDR2 SNEGSKA (reference sequence). Trimming shortened V by 0 bases and J by 10 bases, and 12 bases separated the two germline ends.

This clonotype was observed a handful of times. This chain joins TRBV6-1 and TRBJ2-7, with a tentative D call TRBD2 (6 bases). CDR1 is MNHNS and CDR2 is SASEGT in the germline V gene. V lost 7 bases, J lost 3 bases, and 19 bases lay in between. This CDR3 has 15 amino acids. CDR3 DNA: TGTGCCAGCACCCTCTCTCGTGGCGGGGACTACGAGCAGTACTTC. Its translation: CASTLSRGGDYEQYF.

The CDR3 loop is CASSPQGRTDTQYF. The CDR3 DNA sequence: TGTGCCAGCAGCCCACAGGGGAGGACAGATACGCAGTATTTT. The chain is built from TRBV7-3 and TRBJ2-3, with D possibly TRBD1 on 7 matching bases. Trimming removed 5 bases from V and 3 bases from J, with 12 bases in between. The germline gives CDR1 SGHTA, CDR2 FQGTGA. This CDR3 region has 14 residues. The variable domain in full, completed from reference TRBV7-3 and TRBJ2-3, reads GAGVSQTPSNKVTEKGKYVELRCDPISGHTALYWYRQSLGQGPEFLIYFQGTGAADDSGLPNDRFFAVRPEGSVSTLKIQRTERGDSAVYLCASSPQGRTDTQYFGPGTRLTVL.

This rearrangement joins TRBV20-1 to TRBJ2-3, with D hard to call. The germline V gene has CDR1 DFQATT and CDR2 SNEGSKA (reference sequence). The CDR3 extends over 12 amino acids. Trimming removed 5 bases at V and 6 bases at J, with 12 bases between. The CDR3 DNA reads as TGCAGTGCTCCGGCCTCAAGGGATACGCAGTATTTT. Amino acid sequence: CSAPASRDTQYF.

The chain couples TRBV24-1 to TRBJ2-3; D assignment may be TRBD1 or TRBD2 (5 bases each). CDR3 length: 15 residues. CDR1 is KGHDR and CDR2 is SFDVKD in the germline V gene. The V gene lost 4 bases and the J gene lost 7 bases, with 17 bases spanning the gap. The DNA for the CDR3 is TGTGCCACCAGTGACCGGGACGGTATAGCGAATACGCAGTATTTT. It translates to CATSDRDGIANTQYF.

This clonotype was recorded a few times. The V call is TRBV18, the J call TRBJ2-3; no clear D. The CDR3 covers 16 residues. Germline values: CDR1 KGHSH, CDR2 LQKENI. The germline V and J ends were trimmed by 3 bases and 0 bases, with 13 bases remaining between them. The CDR3 sequence is CASSPVVGSSTDTQYF. The CDR3 DNA sequence: TGTGCCAGCTCACCGGTGGTGGGATCTAGCACAGATACGCAGTATTTT.

This chain joins TRBV5-6 and TRBJ2-4; 8 nucleotides agree with TRBD1. The CDR3 is made up of 16 amino acids. Germline CDR1 is SGHDT and CDR2 is YYEEEE. With 2 bases clipped from V and 6 bases from J, the junction kept 10 bases outside the gene matches. The CDR3 is CASSFFPGQARNIQYF. The CDR3 region has the DNA TGTGCCAGCAGCTTCTTCCCGGGACAGGCACGAAACATTCAGTACTTC.

The chain links TRBV12-3 or TRBV12-4 to TRBJ2-3; TRBD2 matches at 10 bases. J lost 5 bases, V lost 5 bases, and 4 bases had no gene match. The CDR3 extends over 14 amino acids. The CDR3, as DNA: TGTGCCAGCAGTGTAAGCGGGGGGGAAGATACGCAGTATTTT. The encoded protein is CASSVSGGEDTQYF.

The chain is built from TRBV12-3 or TRBV12-4 and TRBJ2-1; the D gene is possibly TRBD1 (5 bases). Trimming removed 3 bases from V and 7 bases from J, with 13 bases in between. The CDR3 runs 14 residues. The CDR3 reads CASSFTQGRNEQFF. The DNA for the CDR3 is TGTGCCAGCAGTTTTACGCAGGGCCGGAATGAGCAGTTCTTC.

The rearrangement links TRBV20-1 to TRBJ2-6; D gene uncertain. V was cut by 5 bases and J by 2 bases, with 13 bases left in between. Germline CDR1 reads DFQATT; CDR2 reads SNEGSKA (reference sequence). The CDR3 has 15 amino acids. The CDR3: CSASPTRAGANVLTF. The CDR3 DNA sequence: TGCAGTGCTTCTCCTACCCGGGCTGGGGCCAACGTCCTGACTTTC.

The rearrangement uses TRBV20-1 and TRBJ2-1, with TRBD2 matching 9 bases. Germline CDR1 DFQATT, CDR2 SNEGSKA (reference sequence). With V trimmed by 1 base and J by 6 bases, 1 base remained unmatched. CDR3 length: 13 amino acids. CDR3 in DNA: TGCAGTGCTAGAGGACTAGCGGTCAATGAGCAGTTCTTC. It translates to CSARGLAVNEQFF.

This sequence joins TRBV4-1 and TRBJ2-1; 10 bases line up with TRBD2. CDR3 length: 18 residues. Germline V lookup: CDR1 MGHRA, CDR2 YSYEKL. The trim removed 4 bases at V and 3 bases at J, leaving 12 bases unmatched. In DNA form, the CDR3 reads TGCGCCAGCAGCCTCACCCCCATTTCTAGCGGGGGCTACAATGAGCAGTTCTTC. As protein: CASSLTPISSGGYNEQFF.

This clonotype showed up just a few times. The V call is TRBV29-1, the J call TRBJ1-1; weak D call: TRBD1 (5 bases). The germline V and J ends were trimmed by 4 bases and 5 bases, with 14 bases remaining between them. The CDR3 covers 13 residues. Germline loops: CDR1 SQVTM, CDR2 ANQGSEA. CDR3 loop: CSVGAGGETEAFF. The CDR3 region has the DNA TGCAGCGTTGGGGCGGGGGGAGAAACTGAAGCTTTCTTT.

This clonotype has just a few counts. The J gene is TRBJ1-5, the V gene TRBV12-3 or TRBV12-4; D perhaps matches TRBD1 (6 bases). The CDR3 is 15 amino acids. V was shortened by 6 bases and J by 4 bases, with 16 bases between the two germline ends. CDR3 bases: TGTGCCAGCAGAGCCGACAGGTCCTCTAATCAGCCCCAGCATTTT. The encoded protein is CASRADRSSNQPQHF.

In this sample, this clonotype turned up a few times. The V gene is TRBV12-3 or TRBV12-4, the J gene TRBJ2-7; unclear D gene. This CDR3 region has 14 residues. The ends were cut back, 6 bases at V and 2 bases at J, with 14 bases in the middle. The CDR3 region is CASSQPGRTYEQYF. CDR3 DNA sequence: TGTGCCAGCAGCCAACCGGGCCGCACCTACGAGCAGTACTTC.

This clonotype was seen a handful of times. The chain employs TRBV7-2 and TRBJ2-7; 13 bases fit TRBD2. The V gene's germline CDR1 is SGHTA and CDR2 FQGNSA. The CDR3 has 14 residues. The junction had 3 bases not matched to a gene; V was cut back by 6 bases and J by 4 bases. The DNA for the CDR3 is TGTGCCAGCAGACTAGCGGGAGGGCGGTACGAGCAGTACTTC. It is translated as CASRLAGGRYEQYF.

The chain joins TRBV6-2 or TRBV6-3 to TRBJ1-5, with 7 bases fitting TRBD1. Germline values: CDR1 MNHEY, CDR2 SVGEGT. This CDR3 comprises 17 residues. The J segment lost 5 bases and the V segment lost 0 bases, leaving 10 bases of the junction unmatched. Written as DNA, the CDR3 is TGTGCCAGCAGTTACTCGATTGGCAGGGGGTCCCATCAGCCCCAGCATTTT. This encodes CASSYSIGRGSHQPQHF.

This clonotype has only a few counts. The chain has TRBV7-9 and TRBJ2-1, with D perhaps TRBD1 (6 bases). Germline-derived CDR1 and CDR2 are SEHNR and FQNEAQ (reference sequence). Trimming took 3 bases from V and 5 from J, leaving 14 bases between them. The CDR3 has 15 amino acids. CDR3 coding DNA: TGTGCCAGCAGCTTGCGGCAGGGGAGCCACAATGAGCAGTTCTTC. Residues: CASSLRQGSHNEQFF.

This chain joins TRBV28 and TRBJ1-1; D not resolved. This CDR3 is 12 amino acids long. The V and J ends lost 5 bases and 8 bases respectively, with 12 bases between them. Germline V gene lookup returns CDR1 MDHEN and CDR2 SYDVKM. The CDR3 region has the DNA TGTGCCAGCAGTCACCTACTGCTGGAAGCTTTCTTT. It specifies CASSHLLLEAFF.

The rearrangement joins TRBV5-1 to TRBJ2-1, with 7 bases identical to TRBD2. J lost 0 bases, V lost 4 bases, and 7 bases had no gene match. In germline, CDR1 is SGHRS, CDR2 YFSETQ. The CDR3 length is 16 residues. CDR3 amino acids: CASSPPGGSSYNEQFF. The CDR3 coding sequence is TGCGCCAGCAGCCCCCCGGGGGGTAGCTCCTACAATGAGCAGTTCTTC.

The gene calls are TRBV4-3 and TRBJ2-1; D unclear. V lost 0 bases, J lost 7 bases, and 10 bases lay in between. Germline V gives CDR1 LGHNA, CDR2 YSLEER. This CDR3 has 14 amino acids. DNA for the CDR3: TGCGCCAGCAGCCAAGAAGGCCTTCGGAATGAGCAGTTCTTC. As protein: CASSQEGLRNEQFF.

This clonotype has more than one count but fewer than ten. CDR3 coding DNA: TGTGCCAGCTCACCACTAGCCAGACCGAACACTGAAGCTTTCTTT. This translates into CASSPLARPNTEAFF. The V gene is TRBV18, the J gene TRBJ1-1; D is unclear. Looked up from germline, CDR1 is KGHSH and CDR2 is LQKENI. This CDR3 spans 15 amino acids. V lost 1 base and J lost 1, with 10 bases in between.

The chain couples TRBV12-3 or TRBV12-4 to TRBJ1-3, with 7 positions matching TRBD1. The CDR3 has 15 amino acids. Trimming cost V 6 bases and J 2 bases; bases outside gene matches: 7. CDR3 protein: CASRPAQGAGNTIYF. Here the CDR3 DNA reads TGTGCCAGCAGACCCGCCCAGGGGGCTGGAAACACCATATATTTT.

This rearrangement joins TRBV28 to TRBJ2-7; D tentatively fits TRBD1 or TRBD2 (5 bases each). With 4 bases removed from V and 2 bases from J, the gap between germline ends came to 15 bases. This CDR3 spans 15 amino acids. Germline assignment: CDR1 MDHEN and CDR2 SYDVKM. The CDR3 DNA is TGTGCCAGCAGTTACGGGACGCATAGAGCCTACGAGCAGTACTTC. This translates into CASSYGTHRAYEQYF.

The chain has TRBV7-3 and TRBJ2-3; D ambiguous. The CDR3 covers 13 residues. Germline assignment: CDR1 SGHTA and CDR2 FQGTGA. Trimming pared 4 bases from V and 6 bases from J, leaving 11 bases between. The CDR3 spells CASSSSTRDTQYF. The CDR3 DNA sequence: TGTGCCAGCAGCTCCTCGACCCGGGATACGCAGTATTTT.

A few counts support this clonotype. The chain recombines TRBV12-3 or TRBV12-4 with TRBJ2-7; D is ambiguous. V gave up 7 bases and J gave up 3 bases, with 10 bases separating them. The CDR3 consists of 12 residues. CDR3 nucleotide sequence: TGTGCCAGCACCTTGGACGGCTACGAGCAGTACTTC. This encodes CASTLDGYEQYF.